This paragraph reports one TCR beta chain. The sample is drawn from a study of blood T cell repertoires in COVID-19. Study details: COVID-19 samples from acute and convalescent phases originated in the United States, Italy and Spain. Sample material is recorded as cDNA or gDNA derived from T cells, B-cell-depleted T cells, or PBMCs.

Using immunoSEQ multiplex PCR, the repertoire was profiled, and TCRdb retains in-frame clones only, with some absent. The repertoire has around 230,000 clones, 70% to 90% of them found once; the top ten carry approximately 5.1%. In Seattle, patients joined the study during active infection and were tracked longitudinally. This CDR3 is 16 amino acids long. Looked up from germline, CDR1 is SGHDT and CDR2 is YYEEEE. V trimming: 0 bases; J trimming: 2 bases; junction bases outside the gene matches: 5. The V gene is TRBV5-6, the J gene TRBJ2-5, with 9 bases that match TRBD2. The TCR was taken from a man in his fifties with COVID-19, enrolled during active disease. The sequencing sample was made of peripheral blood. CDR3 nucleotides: TGTGCCAGCAGCTTGGTAGCTAGCGGGGAACAAGAGACCCAGTACTTC. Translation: CASSLVASGEQETQYF.